This T cell receptor (beta chain) emerged from a study of early T cells in non-severe SARS-CoV-2 infection. Study background: The authors sequenced bulk RNA from unsorted whole blood, leaving chains unpaired.

cDNA molecules, individually, were tagged with unique molecular identifiers. In TCRdb, the 5' RACE reads were re-called with MiXCR into one record per CDR3 protein. The sample lists approximately 30,000 distinct CDR3 sequences, approximately 6.3% occurring once. The clonotype comes from an adult who was a healthcare worker with PCR-confirmed SARS-CoV-2 infection or an uninfected control (not recorded which). Sequencing was done on a sample of whole blood.

The CDR3 protein is CASSSSGANVLTF. In DNA, the CDR3 is TGTGCCAGCAGTTCTTCTGGGGCCAACGTCCTGACTTTC. The chain recombines TRBV28 with TRBJ2-6; D is unclear. V lost 4 bases and J lost 1, with 2 bases in between. CDR1 is MDHEN, CDR2 SYDVKM, per germline. The CDR3 runs to 13 residues.